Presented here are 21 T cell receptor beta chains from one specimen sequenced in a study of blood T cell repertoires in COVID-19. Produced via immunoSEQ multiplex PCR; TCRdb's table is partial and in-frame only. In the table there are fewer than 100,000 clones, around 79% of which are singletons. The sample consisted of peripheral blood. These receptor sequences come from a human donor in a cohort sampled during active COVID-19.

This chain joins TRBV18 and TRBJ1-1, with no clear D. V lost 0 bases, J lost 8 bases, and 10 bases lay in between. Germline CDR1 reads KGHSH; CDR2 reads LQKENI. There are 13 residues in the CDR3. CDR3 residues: CASSPPQTPEAFF. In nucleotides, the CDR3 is TGTGCCAGCTCACCACCCCAGACTCCCGAAGCTTTCTTT.

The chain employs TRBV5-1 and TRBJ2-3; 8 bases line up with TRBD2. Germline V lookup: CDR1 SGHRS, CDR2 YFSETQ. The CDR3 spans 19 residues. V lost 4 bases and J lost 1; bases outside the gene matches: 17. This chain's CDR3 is CASSLTGTSMGLGTDTQYF. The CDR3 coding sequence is TGCGCCAGCAGCCTCACCGGGACTAGTATGGGGCTGGGCACAGATACGCAGTATTTT.

The DNA of the CDR3 is TGCGCCACCAGGACTAGCGGGAGGGCAGATACGCAGTATTTT. It specifies CATRTSGRADTQYF. The chain carries TRBV5-1 and TRBJ2-3; 15 bases agree with TRBD2. CDR3 length: 14 amino acids. Germline V lookup: CDR1 SGHRS, CDR2 YFSETQ. V dropped 9 bases and J dropped 4; count of bases not matched to a gene: 3. The full variable domain, with the rest looked up from reference TRBV5-1 and TRBJ2-3, is KAGVTQTPRYLIKTRGQQVTLSCSPISGHRSVSWYQQTPGQGLQFLFEYFSETQRNKGNFPGRFSGRQFSNSRSEMNVSTLELGDSALYLCATRTSGRADTQYFGPGTRLTVL.

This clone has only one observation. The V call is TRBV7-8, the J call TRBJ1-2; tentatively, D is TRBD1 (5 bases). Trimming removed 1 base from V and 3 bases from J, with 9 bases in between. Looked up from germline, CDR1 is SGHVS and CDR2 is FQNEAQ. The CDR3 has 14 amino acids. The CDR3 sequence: CASSLVQGHYGYTF. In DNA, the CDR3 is TGTGCCAGCAGCTTAGTTCAGGGTCACTATGGCTACACCTTC. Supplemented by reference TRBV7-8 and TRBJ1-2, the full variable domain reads GAGVSQSPRYKVAKRGQDVALRCDPISGHVSLFWYQQALGQGPEFLTYFQNEAQLDKSGLPSDRFFAERPEGSVSTLKIQRTQQEDSAVYLCASSLVQGHYGYTFGSGTRLTVV.

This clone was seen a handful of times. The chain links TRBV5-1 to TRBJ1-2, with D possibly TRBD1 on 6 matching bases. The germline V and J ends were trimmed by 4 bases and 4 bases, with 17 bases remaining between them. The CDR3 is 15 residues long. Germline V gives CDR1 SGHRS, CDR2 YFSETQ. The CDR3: CASSVPTGLAYGYTF. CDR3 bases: TGCGCCAGCAGCGTCCCCACAGGGTTGGCCTATGGCTACACCTTC.

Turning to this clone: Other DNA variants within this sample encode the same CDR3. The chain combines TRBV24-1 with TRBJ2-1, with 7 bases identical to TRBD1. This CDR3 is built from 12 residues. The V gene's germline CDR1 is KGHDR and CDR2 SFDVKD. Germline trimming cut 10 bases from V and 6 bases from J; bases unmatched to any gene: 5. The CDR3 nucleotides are TGTGCCACGTCGACAGGGTCCAATGAGCAGTTCTTC. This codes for CATSTGSNEQFF.

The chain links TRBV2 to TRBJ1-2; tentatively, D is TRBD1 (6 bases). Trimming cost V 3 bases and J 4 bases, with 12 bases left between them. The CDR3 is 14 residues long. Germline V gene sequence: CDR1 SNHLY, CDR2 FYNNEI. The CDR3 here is CASSETGRSYGYTF. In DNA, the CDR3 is TGTGCCAGCAGTGAGACAGGACGCAGCTATGGCTACACCTTC. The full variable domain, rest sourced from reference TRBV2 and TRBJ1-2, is EPEVTQTPSHQVTQMGQEVILRCVPISNHLYFYWYRQILGQKVEFLVSFYNNEISEKSEIFDDQFSVERPDGSNFTLKIRSTKLEDSAMYFCASSETGRSYGYTFGSGTRLTVV.

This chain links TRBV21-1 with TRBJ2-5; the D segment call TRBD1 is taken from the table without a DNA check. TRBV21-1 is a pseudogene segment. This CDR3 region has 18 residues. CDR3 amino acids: CASSKEVVWDNREETQYF. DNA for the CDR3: TGTGCCAGCAGCAAAGAGGTGGTTTGGGACAATCGGGAAGAGACCCAGTACTTC.

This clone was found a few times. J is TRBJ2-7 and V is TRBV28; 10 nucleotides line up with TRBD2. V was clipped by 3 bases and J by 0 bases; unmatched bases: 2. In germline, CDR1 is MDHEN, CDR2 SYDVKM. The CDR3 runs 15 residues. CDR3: CASSFTSGNSYEQYF. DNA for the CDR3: TGTGCCAGCAGTTTCACTAGCGGGAACTCCTACGAGCAGTACTTC.

Written as DNA, the CDR3 is TGTGCCAGCAGCCTGTTGGCTGGCACAGATACGCAGTATTTT. Its protein is CASSLLAGTDTQYF. The V call is TRBV7-9, the J call TRBJ2-3, with D uncertain. CDR3 length: 14 amino acids. Trimming took 5 bases from V and 1 from J, leaving 10 bases between them. Germline V gives CDR1 SEHNR, CDR2 FQNEAQ (reference sequence).

CDR3 bases: TGTGCCAGTAGTAACCTAGTCGTGACCGGGGGTACGCAGTATTTT. This translates into CASSNLVVTGGTQYF. The chain has TRBV19 and TRBJ2-3, with D perhaps matching TRBD2 (6 bases). The CDR3 totals 15 residues. The ends were cut back, 4 bases at V and 8 bases at J, with 19 bases in the middle. CDR1 and CDR2 from the germline V gene are LNHDA and SQIVND (reference sequence).

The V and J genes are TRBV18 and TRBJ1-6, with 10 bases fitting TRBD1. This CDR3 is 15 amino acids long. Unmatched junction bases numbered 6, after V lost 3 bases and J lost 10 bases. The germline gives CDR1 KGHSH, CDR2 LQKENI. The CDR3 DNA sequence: TGTGCCAGCTCACCCACAGGGACAGGGGAATCACCCCTCCACTTT. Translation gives CASSPTGTGESPLHF.

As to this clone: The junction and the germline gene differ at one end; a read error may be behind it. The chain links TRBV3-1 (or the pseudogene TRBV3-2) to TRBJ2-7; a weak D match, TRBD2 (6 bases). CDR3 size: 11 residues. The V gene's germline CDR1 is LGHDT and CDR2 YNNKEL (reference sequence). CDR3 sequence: CASSQGGEPYF. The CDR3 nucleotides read TGTGCCAGCAGCCAAGGGGGGGAGCCGTACTTC.

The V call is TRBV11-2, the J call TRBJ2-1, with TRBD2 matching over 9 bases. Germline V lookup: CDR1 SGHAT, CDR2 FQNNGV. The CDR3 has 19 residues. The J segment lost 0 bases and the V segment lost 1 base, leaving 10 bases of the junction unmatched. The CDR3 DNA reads TGTGCCAGCAGCTTAGCCCCGATAGCGGGAGACCCCTCCTACAATGAGCAGTTCTTC. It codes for CASSLAPIAGDPSYNEQFF. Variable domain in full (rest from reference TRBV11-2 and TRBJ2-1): EAGVAQSPRYKIIEKRQSVAFWCNPISGHATLYWYQQILGQGPKLLIQFQNNGVVDDSQLPKDRFSAERLKGVDSTLKIQPAKLEDSAVYLCASSLAPIAGDPSYNEQFFGPGTRLTVL.

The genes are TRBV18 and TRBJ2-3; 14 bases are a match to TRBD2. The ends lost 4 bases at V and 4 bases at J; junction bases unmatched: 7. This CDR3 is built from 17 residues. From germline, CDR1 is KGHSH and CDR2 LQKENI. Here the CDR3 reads CASSQGLAGVTADTQYF. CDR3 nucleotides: TGTGCCAGCTCACAGGGACTAGCGGGAGTAACCGCAGATACGCAGTATTTT. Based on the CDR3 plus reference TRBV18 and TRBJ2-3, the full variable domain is NAGVMQNPRHLVRRRGQEARLRCSPMKGHSHVYWYRQLPEEGLKFMVYLQKENIIDESGMPKERFSAEFPKEGPSILRIQQVVRGDSAAYFCASSQGLAGVTADTQYFGPGTRLTVL.

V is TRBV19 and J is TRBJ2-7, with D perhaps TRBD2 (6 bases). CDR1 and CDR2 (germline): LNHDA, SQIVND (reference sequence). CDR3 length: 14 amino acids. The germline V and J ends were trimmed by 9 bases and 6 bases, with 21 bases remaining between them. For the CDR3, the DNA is TGTGCCAGCCGGTGGCGGGAAGTCTCGGGCGAGCAGTACTTC. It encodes CASRWREVSGEQYF.

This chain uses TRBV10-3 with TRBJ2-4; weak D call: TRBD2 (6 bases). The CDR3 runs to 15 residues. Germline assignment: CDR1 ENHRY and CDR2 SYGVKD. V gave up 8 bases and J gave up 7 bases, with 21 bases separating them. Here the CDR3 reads CAIAEAGREDNIQYF. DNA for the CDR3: TGTGCCATCGCGGAGGCGGGAAGGGAAGATAACATTCAGTACTTC.

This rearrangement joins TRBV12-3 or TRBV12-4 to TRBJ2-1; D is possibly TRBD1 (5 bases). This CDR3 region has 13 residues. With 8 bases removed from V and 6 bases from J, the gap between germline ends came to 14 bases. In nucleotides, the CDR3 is TGTGCCAGCGGGGCGAACCGACGCAATGAGCAGTTCTTC. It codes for CASGANRRNEQFF.

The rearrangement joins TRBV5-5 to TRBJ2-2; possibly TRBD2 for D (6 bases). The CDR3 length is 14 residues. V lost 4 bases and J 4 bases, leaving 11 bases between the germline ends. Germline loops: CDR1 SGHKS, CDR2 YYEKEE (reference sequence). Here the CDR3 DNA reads TGTGCCAGCAGCCCCGGGACTGCCACCGGGGAGCTGTTTTTT. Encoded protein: CASSPGTATGELFF.

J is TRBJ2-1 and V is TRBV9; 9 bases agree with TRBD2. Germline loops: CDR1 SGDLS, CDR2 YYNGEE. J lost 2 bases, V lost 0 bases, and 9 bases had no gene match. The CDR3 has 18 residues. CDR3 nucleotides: TGTGCCAGCAGCGTAGTAACGGGAGCGGGAGGCACCTACAATGAGCAGTTCTTC. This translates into CASSVVTGAGGTYNEQFF.

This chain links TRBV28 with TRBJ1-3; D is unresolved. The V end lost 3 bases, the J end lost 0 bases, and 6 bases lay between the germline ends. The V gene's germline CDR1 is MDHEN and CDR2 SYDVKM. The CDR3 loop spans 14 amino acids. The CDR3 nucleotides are TGTGCCAGCAGTTTGACTGACTCTGGAAACACCATATATTTT. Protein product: CASSLTDSGNTIYF.